The 29 T cell receptor beta chains below were found in one sample sequenced in a study of spatial heterogeneity in lung cancer. In TCRdb, the 5' RACE reads were re-called with MiXCR into one record per CDR3 protein. The sample has roughly 48,000 distinct CDR3 sequences; around 5.2% are singletons. This sample's time point: sample taken at primary tumor resection. The source was PBMCs, collected at surgery. The receptors were sampled from a male donor with early-stage non-small cell lung cancer.

This chain links TRBV6-2 or TRBV6-3 with TRBJ2-7; no definite D call. Germline V gives CDR1 MNHEY, CDR2 SVGEGT. This CDR3 contains 14 residues. Trimming cost V 2 bases and J 3 bases, with 11 bases left between them. CDR3 loop: CASSYGVSNYEQYF. CDR3 sequence (DNA): TGTGCCAGCAGTTACGGAGTCAGCAACTACGAGCAGTACTTC.

This clonotype showed up many times. This rearrangement joins TRBV5-1 to TRBJ2-3, with 13 bases matching TRBD2. V shed 2 bases, J shed 4 bases, and the junction held 13 bases outside the gene matches. The CDR3 loop spans 19 amino acids. Per germline, CDR1 SGHRS and CDR2 YFSETQ. CDR3 in amino acids: CASSLGRLGLAGEADTQYF. CDR3 sequence (DNA): TGCGCCAGCAGCTTAGGAAGACTAGGACTAGCGGGAGAGGCAGATACGCAGTATTTT. Full variable domain (remainder filled in from reference TRBV5-1 and TRBJ2-3): KAGVTQTPRYLIKTRGQQVTLSCSPISGHRSVSWYQQTPGQGLQFLFEYFSETQRNKGNFPGRFSGRQFSNSRSEMNVSTLELGDSALYLCASSLGRLGLAGEADTQYFGPGTRLTVL.

This clonotype was counted at least ten times. The CDR3 region has the DNA TGTGCCAGCAGCTTAGTTGCACAGAACACTGAAGCTTTCTTT. It specifies CASSLVAQNTEAFF. The chain couples TRBV7-2 to TRBJ1-1; D is undetermined. Germline V lookup: CDR1 SGHTA, CDR2 FQGNSA. Deletions cut 1 base from V and 1 base from J, with 7 bases between. The CDR3 loop spans 14 amino acids.

This clonotype was seen ten or more times. V usage is TRBV28 and J usage is TRBJ1-1; tentative D call: TRBD1 (5 bases). The germline V gene encodes CDR1 MDHEN and CDR2 SYDVKM. This CDR3 comprises 14 residues. The V gene lost 7 bases and the J gene lost 3 bases, with 15 bases spanning the gap. The CDR3 DNA follows: TGTGCCAGCAACGTAGAGGGACCGGACACTGAAGCTTTCTTT. This gives the protein CASNVEGPDTEAFF.

This clonotype was recorded at least ten times. The chain joins TRBV6-1 to TRBJ2-7, with a possible D match to TRBD1 (5 bases). The V gene's germline CDR1 is MNHNS and CDR2 SASEGT. The V end lost 1 base, the J end lost 3 bases, and 16 bases lay between the germline ends. This CDR3 is built from 16 residues. The CDR3 DNA reads as TGTGCCAGCAGTGAAGGCCAGGGCCTTAAGAACTACGAGCAGTACTTC. Amino acids: CASSEGQGLKNYEQYF.

There are many counts of this clonotype. The chain employs TRBV27 and TRBJ2-5; the D gene is possibly TRBD1 (6 bases). CDR1 is MNHEY and CDR2 is SMNVEV in the germline V gene (reference sequence). CDR3 length: 13 amino acids. The germline V and J ends were trimmed by 6 bases and 5 bases, with 13 bases remaining between them. CDR3 sequence (DNA): TGTGCCAGCAGGGTGGGGGCGTATGAGACCCAGTACTTC. Translation: CASRVGAYETQYF.

Ten or more counts support this clonotype. The V and J genes are TRBV5-6 and TRBJ2-7; 10 bases fit TRBD2. The CDR3 covers 17 residues. The trim removed 4 bases at V and 7 bases at J, leaving 17 bases unmatched. Germline lookup yields CDR1 SGHDT and CDR2 YYEEEE. The CDR3 DNA sequence: TGTGCCAGCAGCCCGCCGGGACTAGCGCATAAAGTCGGTGAGCAGTACTTC. Protein product: CASSPPGLAHKVGEQYF.

This clonotype occurred many times. This chain links TRBV27 with TRBJ1-2, with D possibly being TRBD1 (5 bases). Trimming took 6 bases from V and 4 from J, leaving 9 bases between them. Germline V lookup: CDR1 MNHEY, CDR2 SMNVEV (reference sequence). There are 12 residues in the CDR3. This CDR3 is CASSPGGYGYTF. DNA of the CDR3: TGTGCCAGCAGCCCCGGGGGCTATGGCTACACCTTC.

By share, this clonotype counts as medium-sized. This rearrangement joins TRBV28 to TRBJ2-7, with D perhaps TRBD2 (6 bases). V was shortened by 3 bases and J by 5 bases, with 11 bases between the two germline ends. This CDR3 comprises 13 residues. In germline, CDR1 is MDHEN, CDR2 SYDVKM. The CDR3 DNA reads as TGTGCCAGCAGTTTTGCTAGCGCCGACGAGCAGTACTTC. This sequence encodes CASSFASADEQYF.

This clonotype was found many times. The chain uses TRBV12-5 and TRBJ2-5; D uncertain. Trimming took off 6 bases at V and 2 bases at J, with 13 bases between the two ends. The CDR3 is 14 residues long. Germline-derived CDR1 and CDR2 are LGHNT and FRNRAP. For the CDR3, the DNA is TGTGCTAGTGGCTCCGGAACCGAGCAAGAGACCCAGTACTTC. This translates into CASGSGTEQETQYF.

This clonotype has at least ten counts. The rearrangement links TRBV6-6 to TRBJ2-1, with D possibly TRBD2 on 5 matching bases. The ends were cut back, 2 bases at V and 0 bases at J, with 5 bases in the middle. The CDR3 length is 14 residues. Per germline, CDR1 MNHNY and CDR2 SVGAGI (reference sequence). CDR3 amino acids: CASSYTSSYNEQFF. CDR3 nucleotide sequence: TGTGCCAGCAGTTACACTAGCTCCTACAATGAGCAGTTCTTC.

This clonotype was detected many times. The genes are TRBV7-9 and TRBJ2-3; the D is unclear. Germline V gene sequence: CDR1 SEHNR, CDR2 FQNEAQ (reference sequence). The CDR3 extends over 13 amino acids. Trimming pared 4 bases from V and 7 bases from J, leaving 12 bases between. The CDR3 sequence: CASSSLGENTQYF. The CDR3 nucleotides are TGTGCCAGCAGCTCCCTGGGTGAGAATACGCAGTATTTT.

This clonotype was seen at least ten times. The chain uses TRBV29-1 and TRBJ1-2, with TRBD1 as a possible D gene (6 bases). CDR1 SQVTM and CDR2 ANQGSEA come from the germline V gene. CDR3 length: 12 residues. V was trimmed by 4 bases and J by 8 bases, leaving 14 bases between them. The CDR3 loop is CSVAHRDGGYTF. The CDR3 DNA sequence: TGCAGCGTTGCCCACAGGGACGGCGGCTACACCTTC.

This clonotype was detected many times. The V gene is TRBV20-1, the J gene TRBJ1-6; 10 bases are shared with TRBD1. J lost 8 bases, V lost 6 bases, and 7 bases had no gene match. Germline CDR1 and CDR2: DFQATT and SNEGSKA (reference sequence). This CDR3 spans 14 amino acids. The CDR3 here is CSAPGQGNYSPLHF. In nucleotides, the CDR3 is TGCAGTGCACCGGGACAGGGGAATTATTCACCCCTCCACTTT.

This clonotype has at least ten counts. V gene TRBV20-1 combines with J gene TRBJ1-3, with D possibly matching TRBD1 (5 bases). Per the germline V gene, CDR1 is DFQATT and CDR2 is SNEGSKA (reference sequence). CDR3 length equals 13 residues. The V and J ends lost 5 bases and 1 base respectively, with 9 bases between them. The CDR3 is CSAVGESGNTIYF. The DNA for the CDR3 is TGCAGTGCTGTAGGGGAATCTGGAAACACCATATATTTT.

This clonotype has more than one count but fewer than ten. The rearrangement links TRBV24-1 to TRBJ2-7; possibly TRBD2 for D (5 bases). The length of the CDR3 is 15 residues. Germline V lookup: CDR1 KGHDR, CDR2 SFDVKD. V was shortened by 3 bases and J by 0 bases, with 11 bases between the two germline ends. In DNA, the CDR3 is TGTGCCACCAGTGATCGCGAGCGGTTCTCCTACGAGCAGTACTTC. Translating gives CATSDRERFSYEQYF.

This clonotype was found many times. This chain connects TRBV5-1 to TRBJ1-2; 8 positions agree with TRBD1. Germline V gene data show CDR1 as SGHRS and CDR2 as YFSETQ. With 5 bases clipped from V and 2 bases from J, the junction kept 5 bases outside the gene matches. The CDR3 has 14 residues. The CDR3, as DNA: TGCGCCAGCAGACGGGGACAGGCCAACTATGGCTACACCTTC. It codes for CASRRGQANYGYTF.

This clonotype was counted many times. This chain joins TRBV12-3 or TRBV12-4 and TRBJ2-5; 9 bases align to TRBD1. CDR3 length: 16 amino acids. The J segment lost 7 bases and the V segment lost 5 bases, leaving 14 bases of the junction unmatched. The chain's CDR3 is CASSPNTGGQRGTQYF. The CDR3 DNA sequence: TGTGCCAGCAGTCCAAACACAGGGGGCCAAAGGGGGACCCAGTACTTC.

This clonotype showed up many times. This chain joins TRBV6-5 and TRBJ2-2; 9 nucleotides match TRBD2. The germline CDR1 and CDR2 sequences are MNHEY and SVGAGI. The CDR3 is 16 amino acids. V dropped 5 bases and J dropped 8; count of bases not matched to a gene: 12. The CDR3 nucleotides read TGTGCCAGCAGTCCCGGGACTAGCCTCTCGGCGGGGGAGCTGTTTTTT. It specifies CASSPGTSLSAGELFF.

This clonotype was counted ten times or more. This chain uses TRBV3-1 with TRBJ2-3, with D tentatively TRBD2 (6 bases). CDR1 LGHDT and CDR2 YNNKEL come from the germline V gene (reference sequence). V was pared by 6 bases and J by 1 base, with 11 bases between. This CDR3 has 14 residues. In DNA form, the CDR3 reads TGTGCCAGCAGAACCGGGACTGGCACAGATACGCAGTATTTT. Protein: CASRTGTGTDTQYF.

This clonotype came up many times. This chain joins TRBV5-1 and TRBJ2-7; D possibly matches TRBD1 or TRBD2 (6 bases each). V was pared by 4 bases and J by 3 bases, with 11 bases between. The CDR3 consists of 13 residues. CDR1 SGHRS and CDR2 YFSETQ come from the germline V gene. The CDR3 reads CASSPGGGYEQYF. The CDR3 nucleotides are TGCGCCAGCAGCCCCGGAGGGGGCTACGAGCAGTACTTC.

This clonotype was recorded at least ten times. The chain combines TRBV5-1 with TRBJ2-7, with unresolved D. CDR3 length equals 15 residues. The germline gives CDR1 SGHRS, CDR2 YFSETQ. The V and J ends lost 2 bases and 1 base respectively, with 13 bases between them. The CDR3 nucleotides read TGCGCCAGCAGCTTTTCGGGTACCCCATCCTACGAGCAGTACTTC. It specifies CASSFSGTPSYEQYF.

In its sample, this clonotype was seen many times. V is TRBV2 and J is TRBJ2-7; 8 bases are shared with TRBD2. CDR1 is SNHLY, CDR2 FYNNEI, per germline. V shed 0 bases, J shed 7 bases, and the junction held 5 bases outside the gene matches. The CDR3 consists of 14 residues. CDR3 sequence reads: CASSEAGTRREQYF. The DNA for the CDR3 is TGTGCCAGCAGTGAAGCAGGGACTAGGCGAGAGCAGTACTTC.

This clonotype was counted ten times or more. The chain has TRBV12-3 or TRBV12-4 and TRBJ2-2, with 9 bases identical to TRBD2. This CDR3 region has 18 residues. Trimming removed 3 bases from V and 5 bases from J; junction bases left unmatched: 13. The CDR3 sequence is CASSFLGRREGWTGELFF. The CDR3 nucleotides are TGTGCCAGCAGTTTCTTAGGACGGCGGGAGGGATGGACCGGGGAGCTGTTTTTT.

This clonotype came up many times. The rearrangement joins TRBV28 to TRBJ1-5, with a weak D call TRBD1 (6 bases). This CDR3 has 15 residues. Germline values: CDR1 MDHEN, CDR2 SYDVKM. V dropped 6 bases and J dropped 8 bases, with 20 bases sitting between them. The CDR3 DNA is TGTGCCAGCAGCGACAACCTCGGGGGGGCCGAGCCCCAGCATTTT. Translated, it gives CASSDNLGGAEPQHF. Full variable domain (missing parts from reference TRBV28 and TRBJ1-5): DVKVTQSSRYLVKRTGEKVFLECVQDMDHENMFWYRQDPGLGLRLIYFSYDVKMKEKGDIPEGYSVSREKKERFSLILESASTNQTSMYLCASSDNLGGAEPQHFGDGTRLSIL.

This clonotype showed up many times. This sequence joins TRBV29-1 and TRBJ2-3; 7 bases align to TRBD1. Trimming cost V 7 bases and J 5 bases; bases outside gene matches: 9. The CDR3 contains 13 residues. Germline CDR1 reads SQVTM; CDR2 reads ANQGSEA. CDR3: CSASRGRGDTQYF. The CDR3, as DNA: TGCAGCGCATCAAGGGGGCGAGGAGATACGCAGTATTTT.

This clonotype was seen at least ten times. This chain links TRBV9 with TRBJ1-1; tentatively, D is TRBD1 (5 bases). Looked up from germline, CDR1 is SGDLS and CDR2 is YYNGEE. Between the trimmed V and J ends, which lost 5 bases and 4 bases, there was a span of 12 bases. This CDR3 is 13 amino acids long. The CDR3 sequence: CASSTGPFTEAFF. CDR3 DNA sequence: TGTGCCAGCAGTACAGGACCATTCACTGAAGCTTTCTTT.

This clonotype was observed at least ten times. The J gene is TRBJ2-7, the V gene TRBV28, with a weak D call TRBD2 (6 bases). The CDR3 contains 13 residues. Germline V gene data show CDR1 as MDHEN and CDR2 as SYDVKM. Trimming removed 3 bases from V and 2 bases from J, with 8 bases in between. The chain's CDR3 is CASSLAGTYEQYF. DNA of the CDR3: TGTGCCAGCAGTTTGGCGGGAACCTACGAGCAGTACTTC. Together with reference TRBV28 and TRBJ2-7, the CDR3 gives the full variable domain: DVKVTQSSRYLVKRTGEKVFLECVQDMDHENMFWYRQDPGLGLRLIYFSYDVKMKEKGDIPEGYSVSREKKERFSLILESASTNQTSMYLCASSLAGTYEQYFGPGTRLTVT.

This clonotype was seen a handful of times. This chain links TRBV5-1 with TRBJ1-2; D may be TRBD1 (5 bases). CDR1 and CDR2 (germline): SGHRS, YFSETQ. CDR3 length: 14 residues. V was trimmed by 3 bases and J by 4 bases, leaving 13 bases between them. The CDR3 nucleotides read TGCGCCAGCAGCTGGAGACAGAATACCTATGGCTACACCTTC. Encoded protein: CASSWRQNTYGYTF.